The subject of this entry is one T cell receptor (beta chain). As yet, its antigen is unknown. Amplification used 60 Vbeta primers and 13 Jbeta primers. Profiled with immunoSEQ multiplex PCR; TCRdb holds only in-frame clones, not every one. Of tens of thousands of clones listed, about two thirds are singletons. This CDR3 is 12 amino acids long. The germline V gene has CDR1 MNHEY and CDR2 SVGAGI. V lost 5 bases and J 6 bases, leaving 8 bases between the germline ends. The entry originates in a study of cytomegalovirus exposure and HLA in healthy donors. Broader study findings: Reportedly, TCR beta sequences accurately predicted HLA-A and HLA-B alleles in most subjects. A missense variant in DCLRE1C was later tied to TCR beta V- and J-gene trimming. The likely explanation for a cluster of highly shared sequence variants was sequencing artifact. Earlier findings revealed that most TCR beta V segments proved productive either about 87% or about 30% of the time.

The chain links TRBV6-5 to TRBJ1-5; D uncertain. The receptor was derived from a man between 60 and 75 years old in good health and CMV-seronegative. Sequencing was done on a sample of PBMCs. The CDR3 bases are TGTGCCAGCAGTACGGGTGGTCAGCCCCAGCATTTT. It yields the protein CASSTGGQPQHF.